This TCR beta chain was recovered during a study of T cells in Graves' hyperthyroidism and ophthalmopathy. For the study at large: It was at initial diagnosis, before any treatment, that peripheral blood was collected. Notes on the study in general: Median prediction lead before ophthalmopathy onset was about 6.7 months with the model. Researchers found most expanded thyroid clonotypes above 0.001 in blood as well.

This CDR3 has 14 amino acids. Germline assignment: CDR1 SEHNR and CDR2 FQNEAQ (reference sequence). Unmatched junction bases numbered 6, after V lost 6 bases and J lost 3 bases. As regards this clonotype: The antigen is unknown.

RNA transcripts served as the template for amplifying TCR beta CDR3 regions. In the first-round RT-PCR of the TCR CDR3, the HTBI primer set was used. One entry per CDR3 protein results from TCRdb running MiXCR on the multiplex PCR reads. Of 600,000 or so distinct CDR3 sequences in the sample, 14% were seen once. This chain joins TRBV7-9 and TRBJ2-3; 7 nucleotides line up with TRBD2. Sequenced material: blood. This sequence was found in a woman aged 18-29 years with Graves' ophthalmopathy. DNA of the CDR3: TGTGCCAGCAGGCGGACTAGTTTAACAGATACGCAGTATTTT. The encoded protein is CASRRTSLTDTQYF.